Below, 6 T cell receptor beta chains from the same sample are listed, as sequenced in a study of blood T cells in healthy people across ages. For the second PCR, which ran for roughly 6 to 12 cycles, a sample-barcoded 5' primer and a J-beta primer mix were used. TCRdb passed the 5' RACE reads through MiXCR, listing each CDR3 protein once. The sample gives around 1,600,000 distinct CDR3 sequences, 35% to 45% of which show up once; less than 5% is in the top ten. The sample was blood. All receptors come from a young woman in good health.

This rearrangement joins TRBV20-1 to TRBJ1-2; D ambiguous. V gave up 5 bases and J gave up 8 bases, with 21 bases separating them. CDR3 length equals 14 residues. Germline CDR1 and CDR2: DFQATT and SNEGSKA (reference sequence). The CDR3 DNA sequence: TGCAGTGCTGGACTACCGGACGGTGGCGGGGGCTACACCTTC. Translating it yields CSAGLPDGGGGYTF.

This clonotype was recorded at least ten times. This chain joins TRBV27 and TRBJ1-2, with TRBD1 matching over 8 bases. The CDR3 is 13 amino acids. CDR1 MNHEY and CDR2 SMNVEV come from the germline V gene (reference sequence). Unmatched junction bases numbered 4, after V lost 5 bases and J lost 5 bases. The CDR3 is CASSQGAGYGYTF. CDR3 nucleotides: TGTGCCAGCAGTCAGGGGGCTGGATATGGCTACACCTTC.

This rearrangement joins TRBV3-1 to TRBJ2-3; possibly TRBD1 or TRBD2 for D (6 bases each). CDR3 size: 15 residues. Germline V gene sequence: CDR1 LGHDT, CDR2 YNNKEL (reference sequence). Deletions cut 2 bases from V and 2 bases from J, with 11 bases between. As DNA, the CDR3 is TGTGCCAGCAGCCAACGGGGGCAGTACACAGATACGCAGTATTTT. It is translated as CASSQRGQYTDTQYF.

This chain connects TRBV7-9 to TRBJ2-1; D remains unclear. Trimming took 5 bases from V and 6 from J, leaving 14 bases between them. The germline V gene has CDR1 SEHNR and CDR2 FQNEAQ (reference sequence). CDR3 length: 14 amino acids. CDR3 nucleotides: TGTGCCAGCAGCCCGACTCCGTACATCAATGAGCAGTTCTTC. It specifies CASSPTPYINEQFF.

This clonotype occurred a few times. The chain has TRBV7-9 and TRBJ2-4, with D perhaps assigned TRBD1 or TRBD2 (5 bases each). Trimming cost V 3 bases and J 13 bases, with 22 bases left between them. This CDR3 spans 15 amino acids. Germline V gene sequence: CDR1 SEHNR, CDR2 FQNEAQ (reference sequence). The CDR3 nucleotides are TGTGCCAGCAGCTTTCCCGGGACCCTCCAGAATGAGCAGTACTTC. Translated, it gives CASSFPGTLQNEQYF.

The CDR3 is CASSLTTGGRYF. Written as DNA, the CDR3 is TGTGCCAGCAGCTTAACTACAGGGGGCCGGTACTTC. The J gene is TRBJ2-7, the V gene TRBV13; 9 bases line up with TRBD1. CDR1 and CDR2 (germline): PRHDT, FYEKMQ (reference sequence). The CDR3 length is 12 residues. The J segment lost 12 bases and the V segment lost 2 bases, leaving 5 bases of the junction unmatched.